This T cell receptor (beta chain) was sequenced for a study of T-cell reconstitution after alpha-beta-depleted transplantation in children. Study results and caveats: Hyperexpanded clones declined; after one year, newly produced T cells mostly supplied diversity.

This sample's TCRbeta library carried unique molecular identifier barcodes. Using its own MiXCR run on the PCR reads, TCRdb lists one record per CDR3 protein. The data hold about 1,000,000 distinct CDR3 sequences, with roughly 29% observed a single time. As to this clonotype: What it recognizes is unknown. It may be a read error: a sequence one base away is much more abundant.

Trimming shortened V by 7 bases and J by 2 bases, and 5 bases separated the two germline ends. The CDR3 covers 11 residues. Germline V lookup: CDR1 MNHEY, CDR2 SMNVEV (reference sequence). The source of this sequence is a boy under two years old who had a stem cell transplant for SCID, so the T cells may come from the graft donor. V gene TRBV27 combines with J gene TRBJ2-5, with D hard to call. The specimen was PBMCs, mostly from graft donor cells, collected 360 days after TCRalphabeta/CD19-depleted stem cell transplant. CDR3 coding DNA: TGTGCCAGCAACCCTCAAGAGACCCAGTACTTC. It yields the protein CASNPQETQYF.